The entry that follows covers one T cell receptor (beta chain) sequence. Its antigen is undetermined. TCRdb redid the calling of the reads with MiXCR, one entry per CDR3 protein. The profile covers 650,000 to 850,000 distinct CDR3 sequences, with 25% to 30% appearing a single time and under 15% taken by the ten largest. These data belong to a study of T cell repertoires in cytomegalovirus infection. The CDR3 contains 15 residues. Germline V gene sequence: CDR1 SGHTA, CDR2 FQGNSA. With 1 base removed from V and 7 bases from J, the gap between germline ends came to 13 bases. This clonotype originated in a human donor in good health (CMV status not recorded). Some clones in this sample may be carry-over from other donors' samples. The chain links TRBV7-2 to TRBJ1-4, with D uncertain. The material sequenced was cultured CD8+ T cells from PBMCs, taken from culture after CMV antigen stimulation. CDR3 residues: CASSLVDLPGEKLFF. In DNA, the CDR3 is TGTGCCAGCAGCTTAGTGGACCTACCGGGTGAAAAACTGTTTTTT.